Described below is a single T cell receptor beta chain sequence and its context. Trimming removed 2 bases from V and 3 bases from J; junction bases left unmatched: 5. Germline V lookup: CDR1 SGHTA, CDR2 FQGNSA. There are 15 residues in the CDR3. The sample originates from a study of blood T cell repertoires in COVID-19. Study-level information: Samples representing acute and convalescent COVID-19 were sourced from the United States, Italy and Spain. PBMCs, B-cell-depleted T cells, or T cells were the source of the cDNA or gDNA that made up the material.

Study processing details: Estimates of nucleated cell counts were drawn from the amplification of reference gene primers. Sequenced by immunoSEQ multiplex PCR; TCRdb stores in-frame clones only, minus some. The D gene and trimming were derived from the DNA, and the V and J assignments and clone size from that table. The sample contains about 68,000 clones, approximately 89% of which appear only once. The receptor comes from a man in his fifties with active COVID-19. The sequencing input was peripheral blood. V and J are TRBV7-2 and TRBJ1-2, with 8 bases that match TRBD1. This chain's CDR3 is CASSLSQGAHYGYTF. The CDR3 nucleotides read TGTGCCAGCAGCTTATCCCAGGGGGCTCACTATGGCTACACCTTC.